This TCR beta chain was recovered during a study of type 1 and type 2 diabetes patients. Overall study: The cohort mixed type 1 diabetes, type 2 diabetes and nondiabetic donors.

The PCR template was genomic DNA. Amplification of the beta chain CDR3 used 30 forward and 13 reverse multiplex primers. Via MiXCR, TCRdb re-called the multiplex PCR reads, giving one row per CDR3 protein. The table lists 250,000 or so distinct CDR3 sequences, 40% to 50% of them singletons. The V end was cut by 6 bases, the J end by 0 bases, with 11 bases between. The CDR3 totals 14 residues. Germline values: CDR1 MNHNS, CDR2 SASEGT. Anyone with other autoimmune disease or infection in the prior four weeks was excluded. The chain uses TRBV6-1 and TRBJ1-1; D remains unclear. The sample was peripheral blood mononuclear cells (PBMCs). This TCR was recovered from a young man with type 2 diabetes. The CDR3 DNA reads TGTGCCAGCAGCGCCACCTTCATGAACACTGAAGCTTTCTTT. It specifies CASSATFMNTEAFF.